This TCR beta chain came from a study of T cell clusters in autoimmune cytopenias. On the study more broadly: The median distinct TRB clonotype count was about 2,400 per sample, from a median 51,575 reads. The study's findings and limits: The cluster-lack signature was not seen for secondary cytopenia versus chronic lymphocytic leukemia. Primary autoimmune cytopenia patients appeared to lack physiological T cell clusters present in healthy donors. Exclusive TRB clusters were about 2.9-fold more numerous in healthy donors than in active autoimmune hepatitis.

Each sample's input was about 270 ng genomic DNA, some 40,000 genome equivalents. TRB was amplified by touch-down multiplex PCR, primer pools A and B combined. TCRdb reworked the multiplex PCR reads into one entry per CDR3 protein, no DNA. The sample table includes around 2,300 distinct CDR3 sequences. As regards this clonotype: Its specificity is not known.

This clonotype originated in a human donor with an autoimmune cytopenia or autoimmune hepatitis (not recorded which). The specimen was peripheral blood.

The CDR3: CASSLDGGETQYF. The chain combines TRBV7-9 with TRBJ2-5. CDR3 length: 13 amino acids. Germline CDR1 and CDR2: SEHNR and FQNEAQ (reference sequence).